This passage covers 11 T cell receptor beta chains from one sample sequenced in a study of technical replicates of blood from several donors (dated by TCRdb to 2015 to 2018). The library was generated by the immunoSEQ multiplex PCR assay. As stored in TCRdb, this immuneACCESS dataset retains in-frame rearrangements with V and J assigned. A fraction of the clones does not appear; measured against another copy, unresolved V genes explain less than half of the discrepancy, and the remainder lacks a known reason. Within this sample are some 79,000 clones, with 90% to 95% of them counted one time only. The ten largest clones add up to about 0.26% of the sample. Material for sequencing was T cells isolated from PBMCs. These receptor sequences come from a human donor in good health.

CDR3: CASRLTSSGTEAFF. The CDR3 DNA is TGTGCCAGCAGACTGACCTCGTCGGGGACTGAAGCTTTCTTT. This rearrangement joins TRBV6-5 to TRBJ1-1; D gene unclear. Germline V gene data show CDR1 as MNHEY and CDR2 as SVGAGI. Trimming stripped 6 bases from V and 5 bases from J, with 16 bases between. The CDR3 totals 14 residues.

This CDR3 reads CAWSVNYEQYF. The CDR3 nucleotides are TGTGCCTGGAGTGTTAATTACGAGCAGTACTTC. The chain links TRBV30 to TRBJ2-7; D not resolved. Per germline, CDR1 GTSNPN and CDR2 SVGIG (reference sequence). This CDR3 region has 11 residues. V lost 0 bases and J lost 4, with 4 bases in between. The full variable domain, with the rest looked up from reference TRBV30 and TRBJ2-7, is SQTIHQWPATLVQPVGSPLSLECTVEGTSNPNLYWYRQAAGRGLQLLFYSVGIGQISSEVPQNLSASRPQDRQFILSSKKLLLSDSGFYLCAWSVNYEQYFGPGTRLTVT.

The chain employs TRBV30 and TRBJ1-3; possibly TRBD1 for D (5 bases). Germline CDR1 GTSNPN, CDR2 SVGIG (reference sequence). This CDR3 has 13 residues. V was trimmed by 3 bases and J by 4 bases, leaving 10 bases between them. CDR3 DNA sequence: TGTGCCTGGAGCTGGGGCCAAGGAAACACCATATATTTT. Translated: CAWSWGQGNTIYF.

J is TRBJ1-1 and V is TRBV20-1; D remains unclear. V lost 5 bases, J lost 0 bases, and 4 bases lay in between. CDR3 length: 11 amino acids. The V gene's germline CDR1 is DFQATT and CDR2 SNEGSKA (reference sequence). The DNA for the CDR3 is TGCAGTGCTGACTTGAACACTGAAGCTTTCTTT. Protein product: CSADLNTEAFF.

The chain is built from TRBV9 and TRBJ1-1; tentatively, D is TRBD1 (6 bases). The CDR3 is 13 amino acids. CDR1 and CDR2 (germline): SGDLS, YYNGEE. V gave up 0 bases and J gave up 8 bases, with 11 bases separating them. Here the CDR3 reads CASSVGRGSEAFF. CDR3 DNA sequence: TGTGCCAGCAGCGTAGGTAGGGGGAGCGAAGCTTTCTTT.

This clone was found once. The rearrangement links TRBV7-9 to TRBJ2-5, with 14 bases that match TRBD2. Germline V gives CDR1 SEHNR, CDR2 FQNEAQ (reference sequence). V shed 5 bases and J 2 bases; nucleotides not matched to a gene: 13. The CDR3 contains 19 residues. The CDR3 sequence is CASSRPTSGRALGQETQYF. The CDR3 DNA sequence: TGTGCCAGCAGCCGCCCGACTAGCGGGAGGGCCTTGGGTCAAGAGACCCAGTACTTC.

The gene calls are TRBV7-8 and TRBJ2-7, with TRBD2 identical over 11 bases. In germline, CDR1 is SGHVS, CDR2 FQNEAQ. V lost 5 bases, J lost 2 bases, and 2 bases stayed unmatched. The CDR3 sequence is 14 residues long. CDR3 in amino acids: CASSVTSGAYEQYF. As DNA, the CDR3 is TGTGCCAGCAGCGTGACTAGCGGGGCCTACGAGCAGTACTTC.

This sequence joins TRBV5-4 and TRBJ2-5, with 9 bases identical to TRBD2. This CDR3 has 14 residues. J lost 5 bases, V lost 5 bases, and 7 bases had no gene match. Germline V lookup: CDR1 SGHNT, CDR2 YYREEE (reference sequence). CDR3 nucleotides: TGTGCCAGCAGTTCCGGGACTAGCAGTGAGACCCAGTACTTC. Its protein product is CASSSGTSSETQYF. The full variable domain, completed using reference TRBV5-4 and TRBJ2-5, is ETGVTQSPTHLIKTRGQQVTLRCSSQSGHNTVSWYQQALGQGPQFIFQYYREEENGRGNFPPRFSGLQFPNYSSELNVNALELDDSALYLCASSSGTSSETQYFGPGTRLLVL.

The rearrangement links TRBV28 to TRBJ2-7; 9 bases match TRBD2. This CDR3 comprises 15 residues. Trimming at V came to 6 bases and at J to 0 bases, leaving 6 bases not matched to a gene. The germline gives CDR1 MDHEN, CDR2 SYDVKM. The CDR3 nucleotides are TGTGCCAGCAGCCTGGGACTAGCTCACTCCTACGAGCAGTACTTC. Translated: CASSLGLAHSYEQYF.

The genes are TRBV6-5 and TRBJ2-3; D is perhaps TRBD2 (6 bases). The CDR3 loop spans 15 amino acids. Germline CDR1 MNHEY, CDR2 SVGAGI. The V gene lost 3 bases and the J gene lost 5 bases, with 15 bases spanning the gap. CDR3 sequence: CASSYLAEERDTQYF. Written as DNA, the CDR3 is TGTGCCAGCAGTTATTTAGCGGAAGAAAGAGATACGCAGTATTTT.

This chain joins TRBV5-5 and TRBJ1-5; 9 bases are a match to TRBD1. Germline V gene lookup returns CDR1 SGHKS and CDR2 YYEKEE (reference sequence). Trimming at V came to 4 bases and at J to 5 bases, leaving 10 bases not matched to a gene. This CDR3 has 16 amino acids. The CDR3 DNA follows: TGTGCCAGCAGCCTGGCGGGACAGGGAGGGCATCAGCCCCAGCATTTT. This sequence encodes CASSLAGQGGHQPQHF.